This is a list of T cell receptor beta chains from one sample in a study of beta chain features in type 1 diabetes. The repertoire was sequenced with immunoSEQ multiplex PCR; TCRdb's copy has only in-frame clones and lacks some. The sample yields 150,000 or so clones, 9% to 9.5% seen once. The sequenced sample consisted of central memory CD4+ T cells from blood. All receptors derive from a man younger than 30 in good health. Both conserved end residues are part of each CDR3. D genes are given only for firm matches. Size is stated for part of the rows, as once, few or many counts, or as a class when the clone is expanded.

size	length	V	J	D	DNA	CDR3
few	12	TRBV11-2	TRBJ2-7	-	TGTGCCAGCACCATTCCCGGGGGCGAGCAGTACTTC	CASTIPGGEQYF
-	15	TRBV11-2	TRBJ2-3	-	TGTGCCAGCAGTCTAGTCGACTTAGGCACAGATACGCAGTATTTT	CASSLVDLGTDTQYF
once	11	TRBV19	TRBJ1-1	TRBD1	TGTGCCAGCACAGGGGCTACCGAAGCTTTCTTT	CASTGATEAFF
few	16	TRBV7-2	TRBJ2-3	-	TGTGCCAGCAGCTTAGCGCGGGGACAGAACACAGATACGCAGTATTTT	CASSLARGQNTDTQYF
-	13	TRBV7-9	TRBJ2-2	-	TGTGCCAGCACCGGTGAGAACACCGGGGAGCTGTTTTTT	CASTGENTGELFF
-	17	TRBV7-2	TRBJ2-5	TRBD2	TGTGCCAGCAGCTTAGTTCTTAGCGGGGGGGCTGGGGAGACCCAGTACTTC	CASSLVLSGGAGETQYF
-	15	TRBV6-5	TRBJ2-7	TRBD1	TGTGCCAGCAGTTTGACGAGGGACAGGACGTACGAGCAGTACTTC	CASSLTRDRTYEQYF
-	15	TRBV5-6	TRBJ2-3	TRBD1	TGTGCCAGCAGCTTGCGGGACAGGGCCACAGATACGCAGTATTTT	CASSLRDRATDTQYF
-	15	TRBV18	TRBJ1-5	-	TGTGCCAGCTCACCAGAACCAACAGGGTGGCAGCCCCAGCATTTT	CASSPEPTGWQPQHF
few	14	TRBV18	TRBJ2-5	TRBD1	TGTGCCAGCTCCGACTCGACAGGGAAAGAGACCCAGTACTTC	CASSDSTGKETQYF
few	18	TRBV5-1	TRBJ2-6	TRBD1	TGCGCCAGCAGCTTAGCGGGGACAGGGGGCTCTGGGGCCAACGTCCTGACTTTC	CASSLAGTGGSGANVLTF
-	17	TRBV9	TRBJ2-3	TRBD2	TGTGCAAGCAGCGCCACCTTAGTAGCGGGGGGTACGGATACGCAGTATTTT	CASSATLVAGGTDTQYF
-	13	TRBV5-4	TRBJ2-5	-	TGTGCCAGCAGCTTACAGGACCAAGAGACCCAGTACTTC	CASSLQDQETQYF
-	18	TRBV7-6	TRBJ2-3	TRBD2	TGTGCCAGCAGCCTACGGACTAGCGGGGGGGCCGGTGCAAATACGCAGTATTTT	CASSLRTSGGAGANTQYF
-	14	TRBV5-1	TRBJ2-1	-	TGCGCCAGCAAGGGGGGGCAATCCTACAATGAGCAGTTCTTC	CASKGGQSYNEQFF
few	16	TRBV5-1	TRBJ2-1	-	TGCGCCAGCAGCTACGGAGGTACAGGGTTCTTGAATGAGCAGTTCTTC	CASSYGGTGFLNEQFF
few	16	TRBV11-2	TRBJ2-2	TRBD1	TGTGCCAGCAGACCAGCCGGGACAGGGTTTTTCGGGGAGCTGTTTTTT	CASRPAGTGFFGELFF
few	14	TRBV6-6	TRBJ2-7	-	TGTGCCAGCAGTTACAATATGGCCGCCTACGAGCAGTACTTC	CASSYNMAAYEQYF
few	12	TRBV6-6	TRBJ1-2	-	TGTGCCAGCACTGGGGGCAACTATGGCTACACCTTC	CASTGGNYGYTF
few	11	TRBV6-5	TRBJ1-3	TRBD1	TGTGCCACACAGGGGGGAAACACCATATATTTT	CATQGGNTIYF
many	14	TRBV28	TRBJ2-5	-	TGTGCCAGCAGCCGGGAAGCGGGCCCAGGGACCCAGTACTTC	CASSREAGPGTQYF
-	15	TRBV5-5	TRBJ2-5	TRBD2	TGTGCCAGCAGCTCATTAGCGGGGGTCCAAGAGACCCAGTACTTC	CASSSLAGVQETQYF
few	14	TRBV5-6	TRBJ2-2	TRBD1	TGTGCCAGCAGCCGGGACAGGGGGACCGGGGAGCTGTTTTTT	CASSRDRGTGELFF
many	12	TRBV30	TRBJ2-1	-	TGTGCCTGGAGTGTTGGGCTCAATGAGCAGTTCTTC	CAWSVGLNEQFF
-	12	TRBV6-5	TRBJ2-1	-	TGTGCCAGCAGTTACTCGAGCGTTGAGCAGTTCTTC	CASSYSSVEQFF
-	15	TRBV6-6	TRBJ1-5	-	TGTGCCAGCAGTCTGACAGAATATAGCAATCAGCCCCAGCATTTT	CASSLTEYSNQPQHF
-	14	TRBV18	TRBJ1-1	-	TGTGCCAGCTCACCCCGGCGGGAGAACACTGAAGCTTTCTTT	CASSPRRENTEAFF
-	14	TRBV10-3	TRBJ2-7	-	TGTGCCATCAGTGAGTCGAGTAACTCATACGAGCAGTACTTC	CAISESSNSYEQYF
-	13	TRBV27	TRBJ2-7	-	TGTGCCACCCGGAGGGCAATCCCCTACGAGCAGTACTTC	CATRRAIPYEQYF
few	14	TRBV21-1	TRBJ2-7	-	TGTGCCAGCAGCAACCTGATAGACTCCTACGAGCAGTACTTC	CASSNLIDSYEQYF
-	15	TRBV7-2	TRBJ1-3	TRBD1	TGTGCCAGCAGCTTAGTAGGGGGCGCTGGAAACACCATATATTTT	CASSLVGGAGNTIYF
-	17	TRBV4-2	TRBJ2-1	TRBD2	TGTGCCAGCAGCCAAGATGGTGCGGGGGGGCCATTAAACGAGCAGTTCTTC	CASSQDGAGGPLNEQFF
-	15	TRBV6-1	TRBJ1-5	TRBD1	TGTGCCAGCAGTGAACGGACAGGGTTGGGTCAGCCCCAGCATTTT	CASSERTGLGQPQHF
-	14	TRBV2	TRBJ1-5	TRBD1	TGTGCCAGCAAACGGGACAGTAGCAATCAGCCCCAGCATTTT	CASKRDSSNQPQHF
-	12	TRBV7-8	TRBJ1-2	-	TGTGCCAGCAGCTTAGGGAGAGGGGGCTACACCTTC	CASSLGRGGYTF
few	12	TRBV7-2	TRBJ2-5	-	TGTGCCAGCAGTGCGTACCAAGAGACCCAGTACTTC	CASSAYQETQYF
-	17	TRBV7-2	TRBJ2-5	TRBD2	TGTGCCAGCAGCTTAGCAGGGGTAGCGGGGGGTCAAGAGACCCAGTACTTC	CASSLAGVAGGQETQYF
few	15	TRBV6-5	TRBJ2-7	TRBD1	TGTGCCAGCAGTTACTCGGGGGACAGTTCCTACGAGCAGTACTTC	CASSYSGDSSYEQYF
few	16	TRBV14	TRBJ2-5	TRBD1	TGTGCCAGCAGCCCCTGGACAGGGAGAAGCCAAGAGACCCAGTACTTC	CASSPWTGRSQETQYF
few	15	TRBV6-5	TRBJ1-1	-	TGTGCCAGCAGTTACGCAGGGGCCGGAAACACTGAAGCTTTCTTT	CASSYAGAGNTEAFF
few	15	TRBV9	TRBJ1-2	TRBD1	TGTGCCAGCAGCGTAGTTGACAGGGGAGACTATGGCTACACCTTC	CASSVVDRGDYGYTF
few	15	TRBV30	TRBJ2-5	TRBD2	TGTGCCTGGAGTTCGACTAGCGGGGGGTCAGAGACCCAGTACTTC	CAWSSTSGGSETQYF
-	14	TRBV6-5	TRBJ1-2	-	TGTGCCAGCAACACACAGGGCTCTAACTATGGCTACACCTTC	CASNTQGSNYGYTF
-	15	TRBV4-3	TRBJ1-5	-	TGCGCCAGCAGCCAAGATGAAGAGGGTAATCAGCCCCAGCATTTT	CASSQDEEGNQPQHF
-	15	TRBV7-2	TRBJ2-1	TRBD1	TGTGCCAGCAGCTCAGGGGGCGGAGAATTCAATGAGCAGTTCTTC	CASSSGGGEFNEQFF
few	16	TRBV7-6	TRBJ2-7	TRBD1	TGTGCCAGCAGCGCCGACAGGGCGCGGCCCTCCTACGAGCAGTACTTC	CASSADRARPSYEQYF
-	11	TRBV20-1	TRBJ2-5	-	TGCAGTGCAACTAGAGGGGAGACCCAGTACTTC	CSATRGETQYF
few	16	TRBV11-3	TRBJ2-2	TRBD2	TGTGCCAGCAGCTCACTAGCGGGGGGGAACACCGGGGAGCTGTTTTTT	CASSSLAGGNTGELFF
-	14	TRBV6-1	TRBJ1-6	TRBD1	TGTGCCAGCAGGTCACAGGGGGGTAATTCACCCCTCCACTTT	CASRSQGGNSPLHF
few	14	TRBV2	TRBJ2-1	-	TGTGCCAGCAGTGAAGAGACAGGAAACAATGAGCTGTTCTTC	CASSEETGNNELFF
-	15	TRBV7-2	TRBJ1-2	-	TGTGCCAGCAGCTTAGTAAGGCAGGCGGGGTATGGCTACACCTTC	CASSLVRQAGYGYTF
few	17	TRBV4-3	TRBJ2-3	-	TGCGCCAGCAGCCCGAAGGCGGCAGGGGAAAGCACAGATACGCAGTATTTT	CASSPKAAGESTDTQYF
few	14	TRBV4-3	TRBJ1-1	-	TGCGCCAGCAGCTCACAGTTATTGAACACTGAAGCTTTCTTT	CASSSQLLNTEAFF